A single sample is the source of the 16 T cell receptor beta chains below, sequenced in a study of blood T cell repertoires in COVID-19. The data were produced by immunoSEQ multiplex PCR, yet TCRdb's version contains in-frame clones alone and is incomplete. In the table there are a few hundred thousand clones, under 90% of which are singletons. The specimen sequenced was peripheral blood. Every receptor here comes from a woman aged 25 to 39 with COVID-19, enrolled during active disease.

In this sample, this clone turned up once. The chain is built from TRBV11-2 and TRBJ2-7, with 9 positions matching TRBD2. With V trimmed by 7 bases and J by 1 base, 8 bases remained unmatched. Germline CDR1 SGHAT, CDR2 FQNNGV. CDR3 length: 15 amino acids. The CDR3 protein is CASKGLAGSSYEQYV. The DNA for the CDR3 is TGTGCCAGCAAGGGGCTAGCGGGGTCATCCTACGAGCAGTACGTC.

This clone was observed a single time. The rearrangement links TRBV10-2 to TRBJ2-1; 8 bases agree with TRBD1. CDR1 WSHSY and CDR2 SAAADI come from the germline V gene. This CDR3 has 15 amino acids. The ends lost 4 bases at V and 7 bases at J; junction bases unmatched: 9. CDR3 DNA: TGCGCCAGCAGTGGTGGAGAGGACAGGGTAAATGAGCAGTTCTTC. This gives the protein CASSGGEDRVNEQFF.

J is TRBJ2-1 and V is TRBV27; D might be TRBD1 (5 bases). V lost 6 bases and J lost 3, with 15 bases in between. Germline values: CDR1 MNHEY, CDR2 SMNVEV (reference sequence). The CDR3 consists of 15 residues. The CDR3 loop is CASSRVQISYNEQFF. CDR3 DNA sequence: TGTGCCAGCAGCAGGGTACAGATAAGCTACAATGAGCAGTTCTTC.

The chain recombines TRBV27 with TRBJ1-6; tentatively, D is TRBD1 (6 bases). Per the germline V gene, CDR1 is MNHEY and CDR2 is SMNVEV (reference sequence). Trimming pared 7 bases from V and 9 bases from J, leaving 16 bases between. The CDR3 consists of 14 residues. CDR3 coding DNA: TGTGCCAGCACCCTCCGGGGGGGGGCTTCACCCCTCCACTTT. Amino acids: CASTLRGGASPLHF.

A single count supports this clone. The chain carries TRBV4-2 and TRBJ1-1, with 10 bases fitting TRBD1. CDR1 and CDR2 (germline): LGHNA, YNFKEQ. The CDR3 is 13 amino acids. Trimming took 2 bases from V and 8 from J; bases not matched to a gene: 2. CDR3 protein: CASSQKDRGEAFF. DNA of the CDR3: TGTGCCAGCAGCCAAAAGGACAGGGGGGAAGCTTTCTTT.

The V call is TRBV7-9, the J call TRBJ2-7; D is perhaps TRBD1 (6 bases). Germline V lookup: CDR1 SEHNR, CDR2 FQNEAQ (reference sequence). Trimming stripped 3 bases from V and 0 bases from J, with 9 bases between. CDR3 size: 14 residues. The CDR3 is CASSFLTGSYEQYF. The DNA for the CDR3 is TGTGCCAGCAGCTTTTTGACAGGCTCCTACGAGCAGTACTTC.

The rearrangement links TRBV12-5 to TRBJ1-2; TRBD1 agrees at 9 bases. From germline, CDR1 is LGHNT and CDR2 FRNRAP. This CDR3 contains 19 residues. The V and J ends lost 1 base and 4 bases, in that order; junction bases with no gene match: 16. CDR3 in amino acids: CASGLAPRDRERSGYGYTF. As DNA, the CDR3 is TGTGCTAGTGGTTTGGCCCCCCGGGACAGGGAGAGGTCTGGCTATGGCTACACCTTC.

The chain recombines TRBV6-5 with TRBJ1-1, with 8 bases matching TRBD1. Germline-derived CDR1 and CDR2 are MNHEY and SVGAGI. The V and J ends lost 4 bases and 1 base, in that order; junction bases with no gene match: 8. This CDR3 contains 16 residues. The CDR3 DNA reads TGTGCCAGCAGTTTGGGTCAGGGGGCCCCGAACACTGAAGCTTTCTTT. Its protein is CASSLGQGAPNTEAFF.

The chain is built from TRBV4-1 and TRBJ1-5; the D is unclear. CDR1 and CDR2 (germline): MGHRA, YSYEKL. Trimming took off 1 base at V and 7 bases at J, with 8 bases between the two ends. The CDR3 consists of 13 residues. The CDR3 coding sequence is TGCGCCAGCAGCCAAGTAGATCTCCAGCCCCAGCATTTT. Its protein product is CASSQVDLQPQHF.

The rearrangement joins TRBV30 to TRBJ2-3; 7 bases are a match to TRBD1. This CDR3 is built from 14 residues. The trim removed 4 bases at V and 6 bases at J, leaving 10 bases unmatched. The germline V gene encodes CDR1 GTSNPN and CDR2 SVGIG (reference sequence). The CDR3 loop reads CAWMDRTLSDTQYF. CDR3 nucleotides: TGTGCCTGGATGGACAGGACCCTATCGGATACGCAGTATTTT.

CDR3 nucleotides: TGTGCCAGTAGTATAGATCTGCAGGGCCCGGGTGGTGGCTACACCTTC. Translating gives CASSIDLQGPGGGYTF. V is TRBV19 and J is TRBJ1-2; the D gene is possibly TRBD1 (5 bases). Germline CDR1 is LNHDA and CDR2 is SQIVND (reference sequence). V gave up 0 bases and J gave up 7 bases, with 18 bases separating them. The CDR3 is made up of 16 amino acids.

The chain combines TRBV10-3 with TRBJ1-2, with TRBD1 as a possible D gene (6 bases). The CDR3 spans 16 residues. Germline V gives CDR1 ENHRY, CDR2 SYGVKD. Deletions cut 0 bases from V and 7 bases from J, with 18 bases between. CDR3 nucleotides: TGTGCCATCAGTGAGTCGAGCGGTCGGGGGGCGCGTGGCTACACCTTC. Residues: CAISESSGRGARGYTF.

J is TRBJ2-3 and V is TRBV3-1 (or the pseudogene TRBV3-2); possibly TRBD2 for D (6 bases). V lost 3 bases and J 7 bases, leaving 14 bases between the germline ends. The CDR3 is 14 amino acids. CDR1 is LGHDT, CDR2 YNNKEL, per germline (reference sequence). CDR3 nucleotides: TGTGCCAGCAGCCAGCAGACTAGAGTACATACGCAGTATTTT. Its translation is CASSQQTRVHTQYF.

This CDR3 reads CASSVLSGLVNTEAFF. For the CDR3, the DNA is TGTGCCAGTAGTGTCCTGTCGGGGTTGGTGAACACTGAAGCTTTCTTT. V usage is TRBV19 and J usage is TRBJ1-1; D is unclear. CDR3 length: 16 amino acids. Germline lookup yields CDR1 LNHDA and CDR2 SQIVND (reference sequence). Deletions cut 5 bases from V and 0 bases from J, with 16 bases between.

The gene calls are TRBV18 and TRBJ2-1, with 7 positions matching TRBD2. This CDR3 contains 15 residues. Germline V gene sequence: CDR1 KGHSH, CDR2 LQKENI. V shed 6 bases, J shed 5 bases, and the junction held 10 bases outside the gene matches. The CDR3 region is CASSLGGNRDNEQFF. CDR3 nucleotide sequence: TGTGCCAGCTCCCTGGGAGGGAATCGGGACAATGAGCAGTTCTTC. Using reference TRBV18 and TRBJ2-1 for the parts outside the CDR3, the full variable domain is NAGVMQNPRHLVRRRGQEARLRCSPMKGHSHVYWYRQLPEEGLKFMVYLQKENIIDESGMPKERFSAEFPKEGPSILRIQQVVRGDSAAYFCASSLGGNRDNEQFFGPGTRLTVL.

This chain links TRBV4-1 with TRBJ1-6, with TRBD1 matching 10 bases. The CDR3 is made up of 15 amino acids. Germline loops: CDR1 MGHRA, CDR2 YSYEKL. The V segment lost 5 bases and the J segment 7 bases; nucleotides outside the gene matches: 5. The CDR3 sequence is CASSTGQGGNSPLHF. The CDR3 DNA is TGCGCCAGCAGCACAGGACAGGGGGGAAATTCACCCCTCCACTTT.